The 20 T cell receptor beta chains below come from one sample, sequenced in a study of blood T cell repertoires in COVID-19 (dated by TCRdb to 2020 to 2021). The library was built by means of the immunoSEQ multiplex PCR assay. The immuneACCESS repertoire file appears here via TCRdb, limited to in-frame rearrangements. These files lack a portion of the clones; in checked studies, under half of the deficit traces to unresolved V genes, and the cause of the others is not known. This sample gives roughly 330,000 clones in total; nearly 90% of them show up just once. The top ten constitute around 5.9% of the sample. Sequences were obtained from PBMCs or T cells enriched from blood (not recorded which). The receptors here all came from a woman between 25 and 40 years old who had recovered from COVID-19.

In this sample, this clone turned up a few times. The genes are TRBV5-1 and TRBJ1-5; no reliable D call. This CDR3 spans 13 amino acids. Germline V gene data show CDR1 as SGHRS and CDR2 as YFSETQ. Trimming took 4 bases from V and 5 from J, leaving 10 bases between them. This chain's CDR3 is CASSVTPDQPQHF. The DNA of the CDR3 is TGCGCCAGCAGCGTAACTCCGGATCAGCCCCAGCATTTT.

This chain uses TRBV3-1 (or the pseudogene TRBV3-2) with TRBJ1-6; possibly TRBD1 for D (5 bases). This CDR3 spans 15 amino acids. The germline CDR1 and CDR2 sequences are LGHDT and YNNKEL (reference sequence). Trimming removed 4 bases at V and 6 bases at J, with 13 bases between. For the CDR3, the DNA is TGTGCCAGCAGCCGGGCCCCCGGGGGTAATTCACCCCTCCACTTT. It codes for CASSRAPGGNSPLHF.

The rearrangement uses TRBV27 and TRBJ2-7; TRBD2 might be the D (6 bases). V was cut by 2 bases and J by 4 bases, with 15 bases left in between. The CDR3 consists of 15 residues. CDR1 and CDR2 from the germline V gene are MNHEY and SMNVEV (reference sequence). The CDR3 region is CASSLTREGGYEQYF. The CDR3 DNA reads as TGTGCCAGCAGTTTAACGAGGGAAGGAGGGTACGAGCAGTACTTC.

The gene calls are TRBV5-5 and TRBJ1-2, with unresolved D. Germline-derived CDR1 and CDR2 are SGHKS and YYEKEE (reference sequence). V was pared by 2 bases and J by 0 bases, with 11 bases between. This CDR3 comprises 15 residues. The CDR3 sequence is CASSLIPGANYGYTF. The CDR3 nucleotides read TGTGCCAGCAGCTTAATCCCCGGGGCTAACTATGGCTACACCTTC.

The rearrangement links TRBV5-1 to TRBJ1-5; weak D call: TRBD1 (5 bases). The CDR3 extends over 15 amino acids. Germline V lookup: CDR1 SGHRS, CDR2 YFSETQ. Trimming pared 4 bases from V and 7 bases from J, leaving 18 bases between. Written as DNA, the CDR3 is TGCGCCAGCAGCCCCGACGGGCAGGGAGGACAGCCCCAGCATTTT. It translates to CASSPDGQGGQPQHF.

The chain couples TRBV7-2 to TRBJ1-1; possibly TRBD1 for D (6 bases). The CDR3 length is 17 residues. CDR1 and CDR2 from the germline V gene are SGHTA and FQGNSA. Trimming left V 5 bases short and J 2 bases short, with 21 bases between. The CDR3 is CASSQPGQLSLNTEAFF. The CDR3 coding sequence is TGTGCCAGCAGCCAACCGGGACAACTAAGCCTTAACACTGAAGCTTTCTTT.

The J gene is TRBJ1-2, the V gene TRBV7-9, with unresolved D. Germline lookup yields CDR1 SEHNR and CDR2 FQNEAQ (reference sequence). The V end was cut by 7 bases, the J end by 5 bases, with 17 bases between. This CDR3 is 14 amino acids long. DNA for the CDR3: TGTGCCAGCACCCCATCGGAGGGCGGGTATGGCTACACCTTC. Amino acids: CASTPSEGGYGYTF.

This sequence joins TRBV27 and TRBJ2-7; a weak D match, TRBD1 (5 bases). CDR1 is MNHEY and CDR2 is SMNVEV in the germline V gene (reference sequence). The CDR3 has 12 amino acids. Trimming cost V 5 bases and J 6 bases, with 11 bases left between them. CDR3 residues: CASSPQAGEQYF. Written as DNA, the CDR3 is TGTGCCAGCAGTCCACAGGCTGGCGAGCAGTACTTC.

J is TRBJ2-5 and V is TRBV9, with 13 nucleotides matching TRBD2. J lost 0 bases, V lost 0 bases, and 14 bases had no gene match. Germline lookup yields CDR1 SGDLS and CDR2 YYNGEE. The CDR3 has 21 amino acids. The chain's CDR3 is CASSVAPELGLAGRNQETQYF. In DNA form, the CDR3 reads TGTGCCAGCAGCGTAGCCCCAGAATTGGGACTAGCGGGGAGAAACCAAGAGACCCAGTACTTC.

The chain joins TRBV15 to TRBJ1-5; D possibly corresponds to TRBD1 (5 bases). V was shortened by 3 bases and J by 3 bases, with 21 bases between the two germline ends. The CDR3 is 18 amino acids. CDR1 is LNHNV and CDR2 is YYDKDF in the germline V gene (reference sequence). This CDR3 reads CATSRMVLVDRLNQPQHF. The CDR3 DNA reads TGTGCCACCAGCAGGATGGTATTGGTCGACAGACTCAATCAGCCCCAGCATTTT. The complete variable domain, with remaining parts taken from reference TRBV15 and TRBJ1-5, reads DAMVIQNPRYQVTQFGKPVTLSCSQTLNHNVMYWYQQKSSQAPKLLFHYYDKDFNNEADTPDNFQSRRPNTSFCFLDIRSPGLGDTAMYLCATSRMVLVDRLNQPQHFGDGTRLSIL.

The CDR3, as DNA: TGTGCCAGCAGCTTTGGACAGGGGGGGCCTGGGCAGTTCTTC. Its protein is CASSFGQGGPGQFF. The V gene is TRBV7-9, the J gene TRBJ2-1; 10 nucleotides line up with TRBD1. Germline CDR1 SEHNR, CDR2 FQNEAQ (reference sequence). This CDR3 comprises 14 residues. The junction had 8 bases not matched to a gene; V was cut back by 3 bases and J by 12 bases. Combining the CDR3 with reference TRBV7-9 and TRBJ2-1 gives the whole variable domain DTGVSQNPRHKITKRGQNVTFRCDPISEHNRLYWYRQTLGQGPEFLTYFQNEAQLEKSRLLSDRFSAERPKGSFSTLEIQRTEQGDSAMYLCASSFGQGGPGQFFGPGTRLTVL.

CDR3 amino acids: CATSRDLRLSGNTIYF. The CDR3 bases are TGTGCCACCAGCAGAGATCTGCGGCTCTCTGGAAACACCATATATTTT. V is TRBV15 and J is TRBJ1-3; no definite D call. Germline V gene lookup returns CDR1 LNHNV and CDR2 YYDKDF (reference sequence). The CDR3 sequence is 16 residues long. Trimming shortened V by 0 bases and J by 0 bases, and 9 bases separated the two germline ends.

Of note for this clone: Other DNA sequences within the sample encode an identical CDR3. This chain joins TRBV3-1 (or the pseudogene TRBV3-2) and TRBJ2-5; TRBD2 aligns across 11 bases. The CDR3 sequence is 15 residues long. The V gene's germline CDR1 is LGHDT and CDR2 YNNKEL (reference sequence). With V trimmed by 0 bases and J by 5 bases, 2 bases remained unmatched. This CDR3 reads CASSQDGLAGETQYF. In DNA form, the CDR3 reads TGTGCCAGCAGCCAAGATGGACTAGCGGGTGAGACCCAGTACTTC.

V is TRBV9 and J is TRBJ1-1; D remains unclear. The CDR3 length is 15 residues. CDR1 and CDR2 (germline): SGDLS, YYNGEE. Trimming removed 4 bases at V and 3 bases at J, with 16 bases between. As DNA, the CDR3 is TGTGCCAGCAGCACGACGGGTTTCGGGGACACTGAAGCTTTCTTT. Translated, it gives CASSTTGFGDTEAFF.

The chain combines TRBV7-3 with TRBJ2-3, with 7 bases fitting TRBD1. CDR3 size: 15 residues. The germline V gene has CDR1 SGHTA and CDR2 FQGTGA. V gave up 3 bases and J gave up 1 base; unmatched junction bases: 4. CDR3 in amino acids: CASSLRGPGTDTQYF. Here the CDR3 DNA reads TGTGCCAGCAGCTTGAGGGGGCCGGGCACAGATACGCAGTATTTT.

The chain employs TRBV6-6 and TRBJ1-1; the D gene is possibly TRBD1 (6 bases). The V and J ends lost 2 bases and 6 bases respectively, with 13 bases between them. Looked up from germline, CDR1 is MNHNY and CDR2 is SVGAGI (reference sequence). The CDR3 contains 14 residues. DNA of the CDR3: TGTGCCAGCAGTTACGGCACAGGGTACGCTGAAGCTTTCTTT. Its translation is CASSYGTGYAEAFF.

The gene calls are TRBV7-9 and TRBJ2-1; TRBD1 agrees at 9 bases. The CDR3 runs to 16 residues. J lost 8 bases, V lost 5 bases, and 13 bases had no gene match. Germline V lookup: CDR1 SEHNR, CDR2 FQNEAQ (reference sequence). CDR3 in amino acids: CASSAPGTGSLYEQFF. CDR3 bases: TGTGCCAGCAGCGCCCCCGGGACAGGGTCCCTCTATGAGCAGTTCTTC.

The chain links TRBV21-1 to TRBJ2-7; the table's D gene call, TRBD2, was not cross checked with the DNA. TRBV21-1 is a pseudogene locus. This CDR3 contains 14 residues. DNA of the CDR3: TGTGCCAGCCCCAAGGCGGCAGGACTCTACGAGCAGTACTTC. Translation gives CASPKAAGLYEQYF.

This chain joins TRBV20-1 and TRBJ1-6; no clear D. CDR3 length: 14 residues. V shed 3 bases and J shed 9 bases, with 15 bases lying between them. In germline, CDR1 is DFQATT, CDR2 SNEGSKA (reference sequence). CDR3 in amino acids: CSASGAGLGSPLHF. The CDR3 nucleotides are TGCAGTGCTAGTGGAGCGGGTTTGGGTTCACCCCTCCACTTT.

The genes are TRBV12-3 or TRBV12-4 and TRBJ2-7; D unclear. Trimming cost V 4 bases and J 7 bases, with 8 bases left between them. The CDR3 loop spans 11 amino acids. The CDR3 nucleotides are TGTGCCAGCAGTTCCAACATGGAGCAGTACTTC. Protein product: CASSSNMEQYF.